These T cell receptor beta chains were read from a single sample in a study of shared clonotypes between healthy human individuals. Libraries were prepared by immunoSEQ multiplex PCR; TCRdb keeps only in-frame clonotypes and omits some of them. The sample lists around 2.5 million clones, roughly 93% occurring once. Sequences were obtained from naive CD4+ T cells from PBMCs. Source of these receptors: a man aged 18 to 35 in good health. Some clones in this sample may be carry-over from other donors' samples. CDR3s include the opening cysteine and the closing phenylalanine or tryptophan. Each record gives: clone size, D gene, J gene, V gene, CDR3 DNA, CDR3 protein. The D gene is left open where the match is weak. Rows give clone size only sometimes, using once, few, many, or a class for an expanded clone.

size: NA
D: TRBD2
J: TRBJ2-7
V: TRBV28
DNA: TGTGCCATCGGCGGACTAGCGGGGGCCTACGAGCAGTACTTC
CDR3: CAIGGLAGAYEQYF

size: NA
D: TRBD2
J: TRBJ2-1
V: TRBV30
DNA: TGTGCCTGGAGTGTACGGCGGCTAGCGGGGGCCCTTAACAATGAGCAGTTCTTC
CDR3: CAWSVRRLAGALNNEQFF

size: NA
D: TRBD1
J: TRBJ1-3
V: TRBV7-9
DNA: TGTGCCAGCAGCTTAGGGGCGCAGGGGGCGTCTTCTGGAAACACCATATATTTT
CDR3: CASSLGAQGASSGNTIYF

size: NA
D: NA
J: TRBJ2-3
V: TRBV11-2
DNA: TGTGCCAGCAGTTCAGCCGGGGCTTGGACAGATACGCAGTATTTT
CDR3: CASSSAGAWTDTQYF

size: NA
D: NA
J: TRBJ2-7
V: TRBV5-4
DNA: TGTGCCAGCAGCTTGGCCCTAGCGTCGTACGAGCAGTACTTC
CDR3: CASSLALASYEQYF

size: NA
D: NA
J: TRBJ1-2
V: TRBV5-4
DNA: TGTGCCAGCAGGCGAACCCAGGGTTTCTTAGACTATGGCTACACCTTC
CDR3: CASRRTQGFLDYGYTF

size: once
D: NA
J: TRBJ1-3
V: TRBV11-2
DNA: TGTGCCAGCAGTTCCCCCCGGATTGGAAACACCATATATTTT
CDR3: CASSSPRIGNTIYF

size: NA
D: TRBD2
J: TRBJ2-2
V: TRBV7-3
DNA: TGTGCCAGCGGGCTAGCGGGCCTTGGGGGCGGGGAGCTGTTTTTT
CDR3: CASGLAGLGGGELFF

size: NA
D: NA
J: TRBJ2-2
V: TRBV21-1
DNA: TGTGCCAGCAGCTTAAGCGGTCAACTCGCGAACACCGGGGAGCTGTTTTTT
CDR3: CASSLSGQLANTGELFF

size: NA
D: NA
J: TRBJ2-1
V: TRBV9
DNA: TGTGCCAGCAGCGTAAGATGGGAGGGAGACAGGGGCAATGAGCAGTTCTTC
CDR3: CASSVRWEGDRGNEQFF

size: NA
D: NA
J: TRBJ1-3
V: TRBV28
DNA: TGTGCCAGCAGTAATCCAGACAACTCTGGAAACACCATATATTTT
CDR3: CASSNPDNSGNTIYF

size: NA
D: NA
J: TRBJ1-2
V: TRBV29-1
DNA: TGCAGCGTTGTCACCCCCCCAGCTAACTATGGCTACACCTTC
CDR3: CSVVTPPANYGYTF

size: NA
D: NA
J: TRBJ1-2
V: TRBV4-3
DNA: TGCGCCAGCAGCCAAGACAGGGGCGGGTTTGGCTACACCTTC
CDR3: CASSQDRGGFGYTF

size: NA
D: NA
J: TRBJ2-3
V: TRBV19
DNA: TGTGCCAGTAGTCCTGGACAATATAGACACACTAGCACAGATACGCAGTATTTT
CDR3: CASSPGQYRHTSTDTQYF

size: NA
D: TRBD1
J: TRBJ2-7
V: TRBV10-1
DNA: TGCGCCAACAAGGGACAGGGCAGAAACGAGCAGTACTTC
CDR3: CANKGQGRNEQYF

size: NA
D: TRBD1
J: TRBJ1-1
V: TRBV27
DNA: TGTGCCAGCAGTTTAAAGGGAGCCTCCGGGACAGGGGTGAACACTGAAGCTTTCTTT
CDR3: CASSLKGASGTGVNTEAFF

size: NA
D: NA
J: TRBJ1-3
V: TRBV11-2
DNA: TGTGCCAGCAGCTTAGATCTGGTGAGGATCTCTGGAAACACCATATATTTT
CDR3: CASSLDLVRISGNTIYF

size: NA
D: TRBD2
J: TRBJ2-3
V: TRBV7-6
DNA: TGTGCCAGCAGCCGTCGGGAGGCCACAGATACGCAGTATTTT
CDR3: CASSRREATDTQYF

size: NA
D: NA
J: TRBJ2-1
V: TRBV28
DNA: TGTGCCAGCACCGTGCGGAGCTCCTACAATGAGCAGTTCTTC
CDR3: CASTVRSSYNEQFF

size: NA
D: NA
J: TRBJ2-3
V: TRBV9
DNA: TGTGCCAGCAGCGTTTTAGGTTCAGATACGCAGTATTTT
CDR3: CASSVLGSDTQYF

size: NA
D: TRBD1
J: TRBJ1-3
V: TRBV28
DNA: TGTGCCAGCAGTTTGGACAGGGCCCCTGGAAACACCATATATTTT
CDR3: CASSLDRAPGNTIYF

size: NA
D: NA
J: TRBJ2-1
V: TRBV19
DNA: TGTGCGGCCCTGAGCACGGGGAATGAGCAGTTCTTC
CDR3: CAALSTGNEQFF

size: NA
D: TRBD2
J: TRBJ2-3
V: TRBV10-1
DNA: TGCGCCAGCAGTGAGGCGCTAGCGGGAGGAACAGATACGCAGTATTTT
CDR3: CASSEALAGGTDTQYF

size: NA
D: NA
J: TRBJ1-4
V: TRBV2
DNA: TGTGCCAGCAGGACCCCCGGCGCAACTAATGAAAAACTGTTTTTT
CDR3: CASRTPGATNEKLFF

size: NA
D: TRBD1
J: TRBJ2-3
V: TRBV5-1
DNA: TGCGCCAGCAGCTTCGACAGGGGGAGCACAGATACGCAGTATTTT
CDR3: CASSFDRGSTDTQYF